The 21 T cell receptor beta chains below all came from one sample that was sequenced in a study of CD8 T cells in ankylosing spondylitis. TCRdb reprocessed the 5' RACE reads via MiXCR and lists one record per CDR3 protein. The profile shows around 770,000 distinct CDR3 sequences, 15% to 20% of them singletons. The study's findings and limits: Ankylosing spondylitis blood appeared to carry a characteristic TCR beta motif of roughly eight highly homologous variants.

No antigen has been identified for these receptors. The sample consisted of blood, either unsorted or a sorted T cell fraction (not recorded which). Receptors were obtained from a male donor with ankylosing spondylitis.

This clonotype was counted at least ten times. The rearrangement joins TRBV19 to TRBJ2-4; D remains unclear. The germline V gene has CDR1 LNHDA and CDR2 SQIVND (reference sequence). This CDR3 is built from 13 residues. V was shortened by 0 bases and J by 13 bases, with 13 bases between the two germline ends. The CDR3 is CASSIDWPGRQYF. The CDR3 bases are TGTGCCAGTAGTATAGATTGGCCAGGACGACAGTACTTC.

This clonotype was observed a handful of times. The chain is built from TRBV20-1 and TRBJ1-1; D is uncertain. Per germline, CDR1 DFQATT and CDR2 SNEGSKA (reference sequence). V dropped 5 bases and J dropped 5 bases, with 15 bases sitting between them. This CDR3 contains 13 residues. CDR3 amino acids: CSAGLGWWTEAFF. The CDR3 DNA follows: TGCAGTGCTGGTTTAGGGTGGTGGACTGAAGCTTTCTTT.

V usage is TRBV3-1 and J usage is TRBJ1-6; 8 bases agree with TRBD1. The V segment lost 10 bases and the J segment 7 bases; nucleotides outside the gene matches: 3. The germline V gene has CDR1 LGHDT and CDR2 YNNKEL (reference sequence). The length of the CDR3 is 12 residues. The chain's CDR3 is CAIGQGNSPLHF. The CDR3 nucleotides read TGTGCCATAGGACAGGGAAATTCACCCCTCCACTTT.

This clonotype was seen a few times. The rearrangement uses TRBV6-1 and TRBJ1-4, with D possibly being TRBD1 (6 bases). Germline V gene lookup returns CDR1 MNHNS and CDR2 SASEGT. The CDR3 spans 17 residues. V was pared by 0 bases and J by 6 bases, with 17 bases between. The CDR3 sequence: CASSEAGAVILYEKLFF. Here the CDR3 DNA reads TGTGCCAGCAGTGAAGCGGGGGCCGTCATACTTTATGAAAAACTGTTTTTT.

Many counts were recorded for this clonotype. The chain uses TRBV12-3 or TRBV12-4 and TRBJ2-7, with D perhaps TRBD2 (6 bases). CDR3 length: 15 amino acids. V lost 3 bases and J lost 0, with 12 bases in between. CDR3 loop: CASSFGSGGSYEQYF. CDR3 in DNA: TGTGCCAGCAGTTTCGGTAGCGGAGGCTCCTACGAGCAGTACTTC.

This chain links TRBV12-3 or TRBV12-4 with TRBJ1-1; D possibly corresponds to TRBD1 (5 bases). V was clipped by 1 base and J by 7 bases, with 13 bases between them. The CDR3 is 14 amino acids. This chain's CDR3 is CASSLGPGVHEAFF. The CDR3 nucleotides read TGTGCCAGCAGTTTAGGACCGGGGGTCCATGAAGCTTTCTTT.

This clonotype was detected only a few times. The chain links TRBV12-3 or TRBV12-4 to TRBJ2-3; D is ambiguous. Trimming stripped 5 bases from V and 6 bases from J, with 9 bases between. There are 12 residues in the CDR3. The CDR3, as DNA: TGTGCCAGCAGTCCCGGGCTGGATACGCAGTATTTT. Translated: CASSPGLDTQYF.

This clonotype was picked up a small number of times. The CDR3 reads CASRTSGSTDTQYF. CDR3 nucleotides: TGTGCCAGCAGGACTAGTGGCTCCACAGATACGCAGTATTTT. The chain joins TRBV13 to TRBJ2-3, with D possibly TRBD2 on 6 matching bases. V was pared by 6 bases and J by 2 bases, with 12 bases between. This CDR3 contains 14 residues. From germline, CDR1 is PRHDT and CDR2 FYEKMQ (reference sequence). The entire variable domain, with the rest obtained from reference TRBV13 and TRBJ2-3, is as follows: AAGVIQSPRHLIKEKRETATLKCYPIPRHDTVYWYQQGPGQDPQFLISFYEKMQSDKGSIPDRFSAQQFSDYHSELNMSSLELGDSALYFCASRTSGSTDTQYFGPGTRLTVL.

V and J are TRBV5-1 and TRBJ1-1; a weak D match, TRBD1 (6 bases). Germline loops: CDR1 SGHRS, CDR2 YFSETQ. V was cut by 9 bases and J by 1 base, with 13 bases left in between. The CDR3 contains 13 residues. In nucleotides, the CDR3 is TGCGCCACCCGGACAGTAGAGAACACTGAAGCTTTCTTT. The encoded protein is CATRTVENTEAFF.

This clonotype was detected a few times. The CDR3 nucleotides read TGCAGTTACACTGGACAGGGCCCTTCAGATACGCAGTATTTT. It codes for CSYTGQGPSDTQYF. The V and J genes are TRBV20-1 and TRBJ2-3; 8 bases agree with TRBD1. CDR1 and CDR2 (germline): DFQATT, SNEGSKA (reference sequence). The trim removed 8 bases at V and 4 bases at J, leaving 11 bases unmatched. This CDR3 has 14 amino acids.

V usage is TRBV29-1 and J usage is TRBJ2-1; 11 bases line up with TRBD1. The V gene end was trimmed by 0 bases and the J gene end by 5 bases; junction bases not matched to a gene: 6. Germline V gives CDR1 SQVTM, CDR2 ANQGSEA. The CDR3 length is 16 residues. CDR3 coding DNA: TGCAGCGTTGAAGAAACGGACAGGGGGCCAAACAATGAGCAGTTCTTC. Amino acids: CSVEETDRGPNNEQFF.

This clonotype appeared many times. This sequence joins TRBV7-9 and TRBJ2-7; the match to TRBD1 covers 7 bases. The CDR3 covers 14 residues. V was pared by 6 bases and J by 2 bases, with 7 bases of the junction left unmatched. Germline CDR1 SEHNR, CDR2 FQNEAQ (reference sequence). This chain's CDR3 is CASSLTGTAYEQYF. The CDR3 DNA reads TGTGCCAGCAGTCTGACCGGGACAGCCTACGAGCAGTACTTC.

There are many counts of this clonotype. The chain couples TRBV2 to TRBJ1-2; possibly TRBD1 for D (5 bases). CDR1 is SNHLY and CDR2 is FYNNEI in the germline V gene. V dropped 6 bases and J dropped 8 bases, with 10 bases sitting between them. This CDR3 spans 11 amino acids. The CDR3 DNA is TGTGCCAGCAGGCAGGGTGGAGGCTACACCTTC. It yields the protein CASRQGGGYTF.

This chain connects TRBV6-5 to TRBJ1-3; D is possibly TRBD1 (6 bases). V shed 10 bases and J shed 7 bases, with 11 bases lying between them. The germline V gene encodes CDR1 MNHEY and CDR2 SVGAGI. The CDR3 extends over 11 amino acids. The CDR3, as DNA: TGTGCCACCCGGACAGTTAACACCATATATTTT. This encodes CATRTVNTIYF.

The rearrangement joins TRBV20-1 to TRBJ2-2; possibly TRBD2 for D (5 bases). Trimming pared 3 bases from V and 5 bases from J, leaving 16 bases between. There are 15 residues in the CDR3. The germline V gene encodes CDR1 DFQATT and CDR2 SNEGSKA (reference sequence). The CDR3 nucleotides read TGCAGTGCTAGGGTCGGGTTAGGAGGAACCGGGGAGCTGTTTTTT. Translation gives CSARVGLGGTGELFF.

V usage is TRBV4-1 and J usage is TRBJ2-2, with D uncertain. The V and J ends lost 0 bases and 4 bases respectively, with 9 bases between them. CDR1 is MGHRA and CDR2 is YSYEKL in the germline V gene. The CDR3 runs to 15 residues. This CDR3 reads CASSQDWDTTGELFF. The CDR3 DNA is TGCGCCAGCAGCCAAGATTGGGATACCACCGGGGAGCTGTTTTTT.

This clonotype was seen more than once but under ten times. The rearrangement links TRBV4-1 to TRBJ1-6; TRBD1 is a possible D gene (5 bases). Germline V gene data show CDR1 as MGHRA and CDR2 as YSYEKL. The CDR3 is 15 amino acids. Trimming removed 7 bases from V and 7 bases from J, with 17 bases in between. CDR3 DNA sequence: TGCGCCAGCACCTCCCTTGACAGATACAATTCACCCCTCCACTTT. Translation: CASTSLDRYNSPLHF.

The V gene is TRBV9, the J gene TRBJ2-1; 10 nucleotides line up with TRBD2. CDR1 SGDLS and CDR2 YYNGEE come from the germline V gene. The CDR3 length is 16 residues. V shed 3 bases, J shed 3 bases, and the junction held 6 bases outside the gene matches. CDR3 in amino acids: CASSAHGLADYNEQFF. The CDR3 DNA reads as TGTGCCAGCAGCGCCCACGGACTAGCGGACTACAATGAGCAGTTCTTC.

This clonotype was observed a handful of times. The gene calls are TRBV6-5 and TRBJ2-5; D is unresolved. Trimming left V 0 bases short and J 0 bases short, with 5 bases between. This CDR3 has 14 amino acids. The germline gives CDR1 MNHEY, CDR2 SVGAGI. The CDR3 DNA sequence: TGTGCCAGCAGTTACTCTAAGTACCAAGAGACCCAGTACTTC. This translates into CASSYSKYQETQYF.

This clonotype occurred a few times. The chain links TRBV20-1 to TRBJ2-3; TRBD2 agrees at 11 bases. There are 14 residues in the CDR3. The germline gives CDR1 DFQATT, CDR2 SNEGSKA (reference sequence). With V trimmed by 3 bases and J by 4 bases, 3 bases remained unmatched. The CDR3 region is CSASLGLAADTQYF. CDR3 nucleotide sequence: TGCAGTGCTAGTCTGGGACTAGCGGCAGATACGCAGTATTTT.

A few counts support this clonotype. This chain connects TRBV4-3 to TRBJ2-1; tentatively, D is TRBD2 (5 bases). From germline, CDR1 is LGHNA and CDR2 YSLEER. The CDR3 consists of 15 residues. The germline V and J ends were trimmed by 1 base and 3 bases, with 10 bases remaining between them. The CDR3 spells CASSQAAGSYNEQFF. The CDR3 nucleotides read TGCGCCAGCAGCCAAGCAGCTGGGAGCTACAATGAGCAGTTCTTC.